This is a list of T cell receptor beta chains from one sample in a study of naive and memory T cell subsets. TCRdb ran MiXCR on the UMI-ligation and nested PCR reads and lists one entry per CDR3 protein. The data show 130,000 to 150,000 distinct CDR3 sequences, with over 20% seen just once and about 0.11% held by the top ten. The material sequenced was naive CD4+ T cells from blood. The receptors stem from a human donor in good health. CDR3s include the opening cysteine and the closing phenylalanine or tryptophan. The D gene is left open where the match is weak. Rows give clone size only sometimes, using once, few, many, or a class for an expanded clone.

j_call: TRBJ2-5; d_call: TRBD1; cdr3_length: 15; clone_size: many; v_call: TRBV24-1; cdr3_nt: TGTGCCACCAGTGATTTCGGGACAGGTCAAGAGACCCAGTACTTC; cdr3_aa: CATSDFGTGQETQYF
j_call: TRBJ2-1; d_call: .; cdr3_length: 16; clone_size: .; v_call: TRBV29-1; cdr3_nt: TGCAGCGTTGAAAGCCATACAGCTAGCGACTACAATGAGCAGTTCTTC; cdr3_aa: CSVESHTASDYNEQFF
j_call: TRBJ2-1; d_call: TRBD2; cdr3_length: 15; clone_size: many; v_call: TRBV10-2; cdr3_nt: TGCGCCAGCAGGCCCACTAGCGGGAGGGGCAATGAGCAGTTCTTC; cdr3_aa: CASRPTSGRGNEQFF
j_call: TRBJ2-1; d_call: TRBD2; cdr3_length: 15; clone_size: few; v_call: TRBV29-1; cdr3_nt: TGCAGCGCCCGGACTAGCGGGAGCAAGAACAATGAGCAGTTCTTC; cdr3_aa: CSARTSGSKNNEQFF
j_call: TRBJ1-1; d_call: TRBD1; cdr3_length: 16; clone_size: once; v_call: TRBV6-5; cdr3_nt: TGTGCCAGCAGTTACTCGACAGGGGTCGCGGACACTGAAGCTTTCTTT; cdr3_aa: CASSYSTGVADTEAFF
j_call: TRBJ2-7; d_call: .; cdr3_length: 13; clone_size: few; v_call: TRBV15; cdr3_nt: TGTGCCACCAGCGGAGACGGGTCCTACGAGCAGTACTTC; cdr3_aa: CATSGDGSYEQYF
j_call: TRBJ2-1; d_call: .; cdr3_length: 15; clone_size: .; v_call: TRBV11-2; cdr3_nt: TGTGCCAGCAGCTTAGGGCAGGGTCCCTACAATGAGCAGTTCTTC; cdr3_aa: CASSLGQGPYNEQFF
j_call: TRBJ2-3; d_call: .; cdr3_length: 13; clone_size: few; v_call: TRBV5-4; cdr3_nt: TGTGCCAGCAGCTTGGGGGACACAGATACGCAGTATTTT; cdr3_aa: CASSLGDTDTQYF
j_call: TRBJ2-3; d_call: .; cdr3_length: 13; clone_size: once; v_call: TRBV7-2; cdr3_nt: TGTGCCAGCAGCCCGTACGCCTCAGATACGCAGTATTTT; cdr3_aa: CASSPYASDTQYF
j_call: TRBJ2-2; d_call: .; cdr3_length: 15; clone_size: few; v_call: TRBV12-2; cdr3_nt: TGTGCAAGTCGCCCGGACAGGGAGGGTACCGGGGAGCTGTTTTTT; cdr3_aa: CASRPDREGTGELFF
j_call: TRBJ2-2; d_call: TRBD2; cdr3_length: 14; clone_size: many; v_call: TRBV6-5; cdr3_nt: TGTGCCAGCAGGCGGACTAGCGTAACCGGGGAGCTGTTTTTT; cdr3_aa: CASRRTSVTGELFF
j_call: TRBJ1-3; d_call: .; cdr3_length: 14; clone_size: .; v_call: TRBV3-1; cdr3_nt: TGTGCCAGCAGCCCCGGCCTCTCTGGAAACACCATATATTTT; cdr3_aa: CASSPGLSGNTIYF
j_call: TRBJ2-2; d_call: TRBD2; cdr3_length: 14; clone_size: .; v_call: TRBV20-1; cdr3_nt: TGCAGTGCAGGTAGCGGGAGACGGACCGGGGAGCTGTTTTTT; cdr3_aa: CSAGSGRRTGELFF
j_call: TRBJ2-1; d_call: .; cdr3_length: 15; clone_size: few; v_call: TRBV11-2; cdr3_nt: TGTGCCAGCAGCGCCGGACCTAGCTCCTACAATGAGCAGTTCTTC; cdr3_aa: CASSAGPSSYNEQFF
j_call: TRBJ1-2; d_call: TRBD1; cdr3_length: 16; clone_size: .; v_call: TRBV18; cdr3_nt: TGTGCCAGCTCACCAAAGGCCCAGGGGGCGGGCTATGGCTACACCTTC; cdr3_aa: CASSPKAQGAGYGYTF
j_call: TRBJ1-5; d_call: .; cdr3_length: 15; clone_size: few; v_call: TRBV19; cdr3_nt: TGTGCCAGTAGTCGCGGGACAAACCTGGGACAGCCCCAGCATTTT; cdr3_aa: CASSRGTNLGQPQHF
j_call: TRBJ2-1; d_call: .; cdr3_length: 17; clone_size: .; v_call: TRBV19; cdr3_nt: TGTGCCAGTAGTCCCATAGCCCCCTCCGGGAGCGCCGGGGAGCAGTTCTTC; cdr3_aa: CASSPIAPSGSAGEQFF
j_call: TRBJ2-6; d_call: TRBD1; cdr3_length: 18; clone_size: few; v_call: TRBV7-9; cdr3_nt: TGTGCCAGCAGCCCAGACAGGGGGAGCCTAACTGGGGCCAACGTCCTGACTTTC; cdr3_aa: CASSPDRGSLTGANVLTF
j_call: TRBJ2-5; d_call: .; cdr3_length: 14; clone_size: many; v_call: TRBV6-6; cdr3_nt: TGTGCCAGCAGCTGGGACTCCCCATCGGAGACCCAGTACTTC; cdr3_aa: CASSWDSPSETQYF
j_call: TRBJ2-3; d_call: TRBD2; cdr3_length: 16; clone_size: few; v_call: TRBV7-6; cdr3_nt: TGTGCCAGCAGCGGGGGAAGCGGGAGGCTCACTGGTACGCAGTATTTT; cdr3_aa: CASSGGSGRLTGTQYF
j_call: TRBJ2-2; d_call: .; cdr3_length: 12; clone_size: many; v_call: TRBV6-4; cdr3_nt: TGTGCCAGCAGCGGGCATGGCGGGGAGCTGTTTTTT; cdr3_aa: CASSGHGGELFF
j_call: TRBJ2-5; d_call: .; cdr3_length: 13; clone_size: many; v_call: TRBV6-5; cdr3_nt: TGTGCCAGCAGTTACGATCTACAAGAGACCCAGTACTTC; cdr3_aa: CASSYDLQETQYF
j_call: TRBJ2-1; d_call: .; cdr3_length: 15; clone_size: few; v_call: TRBV7-2; cdr3_nt: TGTGCCAGCAGCCCCGTACCTAGCTCCTACAATGAGCAGTTCTTC; cdr3_aa: CASSPVPSSYNEQFF
j_call: TRBJ2-2; d_call: .; cdr3_length: 16; clone_size: .; v_call: TRBV2; cdr3_nt: TGTGCCAGCAGCCCGACAGGCTCCGCGAACACCGGGGAGCTGTTTTTT; cdr3_aa: CASSPTGSANTGELFF
j_call: TRBJ2-3; d_call: .; cdr3_length: 15; clone_size: few; v_call: TRBV5-1; cdr3_nt: TGCGCCAGCAGTTACAGGGACCCTAGCACAGATACGCAGTATTTT; cdr3_aa: CASSYRDPSTDTQYF
j_call: TRBJ2-7; d_call: .; cdr3_length: 15; clone_size: .; v_call: TRBV4-1; cdr3_nt: TGCGCCAGCAGCCAGCAGTCCGAGGTGACGGGCGAGCAGTACTTC; cdr3_aa: CASSQQSEVTGEQYF
j_call: TRBJ2-1; d_call: TRBD1; cdr3_length: 15; clone_size: few; v_call: TRBV28; cdr3_nt: TGTGCCAGCAGTCGGGGACAGGGGGGTATGTATGAGCAGTTCTTC; cdr3_aa: CASSRGQGGMYEQFF
j_call: TRBJ2-7; d_call: .; cdr3_length: 14; clone_size: few; v_call: TRBV9; cdr3_nt: TGTGCCAGCAGCGTAGCGGGGGCGTCCTACGAGCAGTACTTC; cdr3_aa: CASSVAGASYEQYF